Listed here are 31 T cell receptor beta chains from one sample, sequenced in a study of blood T cells in healthy people across ages. The second PCR ran roughly 6 to 12 cycles with a sample-barcoded 5' primer and J-beta primers. TCRdb reanalysed the 5' RACE reads using MiXCR and keeps one entry per CDR3 protein. This sample yields 850,000 to 1,100,000 distinct CDR3 sequences, of which 35% to 45% are seen a single time; around 12% belongs to the top ten. Sequencing was performed on blood. These receptors all stem from a man aged 18-30 years in good health.

The CDR3 DNA reads TGTGCCAGCACTCCGGGATGGGGGTATAATTCACCCCTCCACTTT. This translates into CASTPGWGYNSPLHF. V usage is TRBV27 and J usage is TRBJ1-6; D is perhaps TRBD1 (5 bases). Trimming left V 7 bases short and J 4 bases short, with 14 bases between. The germline V gene has CDR1 MNHEY and CDR2 SMNVEV (reference sequence). This CDR3 is 15 amino acids long.

Concerning this clonotype itself: A much larger clone is a single base away; this may be a read error. V and J are TRBV5-1 and TRBJ2-1; the D gene is possibly TRBD2 (5 bases). The tail of the sequence fits TRBJ2-7 better, so the J call may be wrong. The CDR3 is made up of 15 amino acids. CDR1 is SGHRS, CDR2 YFSETQ, per germline. The CDR3: CASSKTGSSYNEQYF. The CDR3 DNA is TGCGCCAGCAGTAAGACTGGGAGCTCCTACAATGAGCAGTACTTC.

The CDR3 nucleotides read TGTGCCAGCTCACTTACTAGGGGCCAAGAGACCCAGTACTTC. Amino acids: CASSLTRGQETQYF. This chain joins TRBV18 and TRBJ2-5, with D perhaps matching TRBD1 or TRBD2 (5 bases each). The CDR3 is made up of 14 amino acids. V lost 4 bases and J lost 1, with 10 bases in between. Germline V gene sequence: CDR1 KGHSH, CDR2 LQKENI.

This clonotype has only a few counts. Written as DNA, the CDR3 is TGTGCCAGCAGCGGGGACGTTAGCACAGATACGCAGTATTTT. It encodes CASSGDVSTDTQYF. This chain joins TRBV9 and TRBJ2-3; tentatively, D is TRBD1 or TRBD2 (5 bases each). V lost 3 bases to trimming and J lost 0 bases, with 8 bases between them. The CDR3 has 14 residues. Germline V lookup: CDR1 SGDLS, CDR2 YYNGEE.

In this sample, this clonotype turned up a few times. The chain is built from TRBV6-2 or TRBV6-3 and TRBJ2-1; 13 bases match TRBD2. Trimming cost V 2 bases and J 6 bases; bases outside gene matches: 1. Germline V lookup: CDR1 MNHEY, CDR2 SVGEGT. The CDR3 length is 15 residues. The CDR3 reads CASSYTSGGANEQFF. CDR3 in DNA: TGTGCCAGCAGTTACACTAGCGGGGGGGCCAATGAGCAGTTCTTC.

This rearrangement joins TRBV12-3 or TRBV12-4 to TRBJ1-6; D might be TRBD1 (5 bases). V lost 5 bases, J lost 10 bases, and 18 bases lay in between. The CDR3 sequence is 15 residues long. CDR3 nucleotides: TGTGCCAGCAGTCTCCAGGGACGTCTTGGATCACCCCTCCACTTT. This codes for CASSLQGRLGSPLHF.

The chain is built from TRBV5-1 and TRBJ1-2; TRBD1 matches 7 bases. Trimming took 2 bases from V and 3 from J; bases not matched to a gene: 7. Germline CDR1 reads SGHRS; CDR2 reads YFSETQ. CDR3 size: 15 residues. The DNA for the CDR3 is TGCGCCAGCAGCTTCGACAGGGACCCATACTATGGCTACACCTTC. It codes for CASSFDRDPYYGYTF.

The V gene is TRBV7-8, the J gene TRBJ2-7; TRBD1 is a possible D gene (6 bases). Trimming left V 4 bases short and J 7 bases short, with 17 bases between. There are 14 residues in the CDR3. Germline V gives CDR1 SGHVS, CDR2 FQNEAQ. CDR3 in amino acids: CASSSPQGQGEQYF. The CDR3 DNA follows: TGTGCCAGCAGCTCTCCACAGGGTCAGGGTGAGCAGTACTTC.

In this sample, this clonotype turned up a few times. CDR3 residues: CASSPGRVGEKLFF. The CDR3 region has the DNA TGTGCCAGCAGCCCGGGGAGGGTCGGTGAAAAACTGTTTTTT. The genes are TRBV3-1 and TRBJ1-4; D is unclear. The CDR3 sequence is 14 residues long. Trimming shortened V by 4 bases and J by 7 bases, and 13 bases separated the two germline ends. CDR1 LGHDT and CDR2 YNNKEL come from the germline V gene (reference sequence).

This clonotype was found a few times. V and J are TRBV15 and TRBJ1-2, with D hard to call. The CDR3 has 14 residues. V was cut by 5 bases and J by 2 bases, with 12 bases left in between. CDR1 is LNHNV, CDR2 YYDKDF, per germline (reference sequence). The CDR3 protein is CATSALDLNYGYTF. CDR3 coding DNA: TGTGCCACCAGCGCTTTGGACCTAAACTATGGCTACACCTTC.

The V gene is TRBV7-9, the J gene TRBJ1-1, with D perhaps TRBD1 (6 bases). This CDR3 is built from 15 residues. Trimming shortened V by 5 bases and J by 1 base, and 14 bases separated the two germline ends. Germline CDR1 reads SEHNR; CDR2 reads FQNEAQ (reference sequence). In nucleotides, the CDR3 is TGTGCCAGCAGCCCGTCGACAGGCCCGAACACTGAAGCTTTCTTT. Its protein is CASSPSTGPNTEAFF.

This chain uses TRBV9 with TRBJ1-2; tentatively, D is TRBD1 (5 bases). The CDR3 has 18 residues. In germline, CDR1 is SGDLS, CDR2 YYNGEE. Trimming pared 4 bases from V and 6 bases from J, leaving 28 bases between. The CDR3 sequence: CASSYDRDGDLVQHGYTF. The CDR3 coding sequence is TGTGCCAGCAGCTACGACCGGGACGGGGACCTCGTTCAACATGGCTACACCTTC.

This rearrangement joins TRBV3-1 to TRBJ2-1; 11 nucleotides agree with TRBD2. After removal of 4 bases from V and 5 bases from J, the junction contained 1 base not matched to a gene. This CDR3 has 14 amino acids. Germline-derived CDR1 and CDR2 are LGHDT and YNNKEL (reference sequence). CDR3 bases: TGTGCCAGCAGCCGACTAGCGGGGCACAATGAGCAGTTCTTC. This codes for CASSRLAGHNEQFF.

This clonotype was seen more than once but under ten times. V and J are TRBV20-1 and TRBJ2-3; 14 nucleotides align to TRBD2. CDR1 and CDR2 from the germline V gene are DFQATT and SNEGSKA (reference sequence). The CDR3 spans 16 residues. Unmatched junction bases numbered 8, after V lost 5 bases and J lost 4 bases. The CDR3 region has the DNA TGCAGTGCTCCCGGACTAGCGGGGGGATCGTCAGATACGCAGTATTTT. This gives the protein CSAPGLAGGSSDTQYF.

The rearrangement uses TRBV10-3 and TRBJ2-1; D might be TRBD2 (7 bases). V lost 3 bases, J lost 4 bases, and 13 bases lay in between. CDR3 length: 15 amino acids. CDR1 and CDR2 from the germline V gene are ENHRY and SYGVKD. CDR3 sequence: CAISDGGAEYNEQFF. The CDR3, as DNA: TGTGCCATCAGTGATGGGGGGGCCGAGTACAATGAGCAGTTCTTC.

This chain joins TRBV11-1 and TRBJ2-1; the match to TRBD1 covers 11 bases. Germline V gene lookup returns CDR1 SGHAT and CDR2 FQDESV (reference sequence). This CDR3 contains 19 residues. Trimming removed 5 bases from V and 4 bases from J; junction bases left unmatched: 16. CDR3 sequence: CASSLRRGQGVTRYNEQFF. In DNA form, the CDR3 reads TGTGCCAGCAGCCTACGCCGGGGACAGGGGGTGACCAGATACAATGAGCAGTTCTTC.

This chain joins TRBV25-1 and TRBJ1-1, with D possibly matching TRBD1 (6 bases). CDR1 MGHDK and CDR2 SYGVNS come from the germline V gene. The CDR3 spans 13 residues. Trimming took off 2 bases at V and 7 bases at J, with 11 bases between the two ends. The CDR3 DNA reads TGTGCCAGCAGTGAACGCTCACAGGGTGAAGCTTTCTTT. This encodes CASSERSQGEAFF.

V and J are TRBV6-2 or TRBV6-3 and TRBJ1-1, with D possibly TRBD1 on 5 matching bases. The CDR3 spans 16 residues. Germline V gene sequence: CDR1 MNHEY, CDR2 SVGEGT. V was pared by 6 bases and J by 2 bases, with 19 bases between. This CDR3 reads CASSPLGGAFNTEAFF. The CDR3 bases are TGTGCCAGCAGCCCCCTTGGAGGGGCCTTCAACACTGAAGCTTTCTTT.

In its sample, this clonotype was seen a few times. The chain employs TRBV19 and TRBJ2-7, with D unclear. Germline V lookup: CDR1 LNHDA, CDR2 SQIVND (reference sequence). This CDR3 contains 12 residues. Between the trimmed V and J ends, which lost 4 bases and 2 bases, there was a span of 6 bases. The CDR3, as DNA: TGTGCCAGTAGTACTCGCACCTACGAGCAGTACTTC. As protein: CASSTRTYEQYF.

V and J are TRBV6-2 or TRBV6-3 and TRBJ2-7; D call uncertain. Germline CDR1 MNHEY, CDR2 SVGEGT. V lost 0 bases, J lost 3 bases, and 15 bases lay in between. The CDR3 covers 16 residues. The CDR3 coding sequence is TGTGCCAGCAGTTACTCGAAGCAGGACCCCAGCTACGAGCAGTACTTC. This gives the protein CASSYSKQDPSYEQYF.

The chain joins TRBV4-3 to TRBJ2-2; 7 positions agree with TRBD1. The CDR3 has 17 amino acids. The V gene end was trimmed by 4 bases and the J gene end by 0 bases; junction bases not matched to a gene: 8. Germline CDR1 is LGHNA and CDR2 is YSLEER. This CDR3 is CASSPRWGQTNTGELFF. CDR3 sequence (DNA): TGCGCCAGCAGCCCCCGCTGGGGACAGACGAACACCGGGGAGCTGTTTTTT.

This clonotype occurred a few times. This chain connects TRBV18 to TRBJ2-7; possibly TRBD1 or TRBD2 for D (5 bases each). The germline V gene has CDR1 KGHSH and CDR2 LQKENI. This CDR3 comprises 14 residues. Trimming took off 1 base at V and 4 bases at J, with 11 bases between the two ends. For the CDR3, the DNA is TGTGCCAGCTCACCACGGGACCGTTTGTACGAGCAGTACTTC. This translates into CASSPRDRLYEQYF.

This clonotype was found a few times. CDR3 sequence (DNA): TGCGCCAGCAGCCAAGTCTTGGCTAGCGGGGGCCCTAGCACAGATACGCAGTATTTT. Amino acid sequence: CASSQVLASGGPSTDTQYF. The rearrangement links TRBV4-1 to TRBJ2-3, with 10 positions matching TRBD2. J lost 0 bases, V lost 1 base, and 10 bases had no gene match. Germline V gene lookup returns CDR1 MGHRA and CDR2 YSYEKL. The CDR3 sequence is 19 residues long.

CDR3 loop: CASSLSYREDEAFF. In DNA form, the CDR3 reads TGTGCCAGCAGCTTATCGTACAGGGAAGACGAAGCTTTCTTT. The chain employs TRBV7-2 and TRBJ1-1; weak D call: TRBD1 (6 bases). Trimming removed 2 bases at V and 8 bases at J, with 15 bases between. Germline V gene lookup returns CDR1 SGHTA and CDR2 FQGNSA. This CDR3 spans 14 amino acids.

The V call is TRBV6-2 or TRBV6-3, the J call TRBJ1-4; D is unclear. Per germline, CDR1 MNHEY and CDR2 SVGEGT. This CDR3 is 11 amino acids long. The ends were cut back, 8 bases at V and 7 bases at J, with 8 bases in the middle. CDR3 sequence: CASGRPEKLFF. Here the CDR3 DNA reads TGTGCCAGCGGCAGGCCTGAAAAACTGTTTTTT.

As for this clonotype: A much larger clone sits a single nucleotide away, making a read error possible. The DNA of the CDR3 is TGCAGTGCTAGAGATCAGGGGTACAATGAGCAGTACTTC. Its protein product is CSARDQGYNEQYF. The gene calls are TRBV20-1 and TRBJ2-1; a possible D gene is TRBD1 (6 bases). The DNA end favors TRBJ2-7, so the J call may be wrong. CDR1 and CDR2 (germline): DFQATT, SNEGSKA (reference sequence). This CDR3 spans 13 amino acids.

This clonotype was counted only a few times. This chain joins TRBV4-2 and TRBJ1-6, with a tentative D call TRBD1 (6 bases). Germline V CDR1 and CDR2: LGHNA, YNFKEQ. There are 16 residues in the CDR3. The V and J ends lost 4 bases and 5 bases respectively, with 15 bases between them. The CDR3 region has the DNA TGTGCCAGCAGCCCCCAGGCAGGGGCAGATAATTCACCCCTCCACTTT. As protein: CASSPQAGADNSPLHF.

The table lists this clonotype with many counts. The gene calls are TRBV20-1 and TRBJ1-2; 9 nucleotides line up with TRBD1. Per the germline V gene, CDR1 is DFQATT and CDR2 is SNEGSKA (reference sequence). The CDR3 totals 12 residues. The CDR3 spells CSARDREYGYTF. The CDR3 region has the DNA TGCAGCGCCCGGGACAGGGAATATGGCTACACCTTC.

Regarding this clonotype: The junction shows a germline mismatch at one end, possibly a read error. This sequence joins TRBV12-3 or TRBV12-4 and TRBJ1-1; 8 nucleotides match TRBD1. The CDR3 extends over 14 amino acids. CDR3 in amino acids: CASSLSGGRTETFF. The CDR3 DNA reads TGTGCCAGCAGTTTATCAGGGGGCCGGACTGAAACTTTCTTT.

V is TRBV12-3 or TRBV12-4 and J is TRBJ1-5; tentative D call: TRBD1 (5 bases). The CDR3 runs to 11 residues. The ends were cut back, 8 bases at V and 9 bases at J, with 11 bases in the middle. CDR3 in amino acids: CASGTERPQHF. The CDR3 DNA sequence: TGTGCCAGCGGGACCGAACGGCCCCAGCATTTT.

In this sample, this clonotype turned up a few times. The chain links TRBV10-3 to TRBJ2-3, with D perhaps TRBD2 (5 bases). The V and J ends lost 2 bases and 6 bases respectively, with 12 bases between them. CDR1 and CDR2 from the germline V gene are ENHRY and SYGVKD. The CDR3 extends over 14 amino acids. The CDR3 DNA reads as TGTGCCATCAGTGAGGCGTTAAGGGAGGATACGCAGTATTTT. As protein: CAISEALREDTQYF.